Following are 2 T cell receptor beta chains from one sample sequenced in a study of blood T cell repertoires in COVID-19 (dated by TCRdb to about 2020). The library was prepared using the immunoSEQ multiplex PCR assay. In its TCRdb copy, this immuneACCESS table keeps in-frame sequences only and misses some clones. Where compared with another copy, unresolved V genes explain less than half of these, and the others have no known cause. The sample profile shows 200,000 to 250,000 clones; more than 70% of them were found once. Of the sample, 6.3% falls within the top ten clones. Sequencing was performed on peripheral blood. Receptors were obtained from a woman in her 30s with COVID-19, enrolled during active disease.

This sequence joins TRBV13 and TRBJ1-3; 8 positions match TRBD1. The CDR3 consists of 17 residues. J lost 4 bases, V lost 2 bases, and 10 bases had no gene match. Germline CDR1 PRHDT, CDR2 FYEKMQ (reference sequence). The CDR3 DNA reads TGTGCCAGCAGCTTACGGAGGACAGGGAGCGCCGGAAACACCATATATTTT. Protein sequence: CASSLRRTGSAGNTIYF. Drawing the rest from reference TRBV13 and TRBJ1-3, the complete variable domain is AAGVIQSPRHLIKEKRETATLKCYPIPRHDTVYWYQQGPGQDPQFLISFYEKMQSDKGSIPDRFSAQQFSDYHSELNMSSLELGDSALYFCASSLRRTGSAGNTIYFGEGSWLTVV.

V usage is TRBV11-2 and J usage is TRBJ2-7; 9 bases match TRBD1. The V gene's germline CDR1 is SGHAT and CDR2 FQNNGV. V shed 5 bases, J shed 2 bases, and the junction held 10 bases outside the gene matches. This CDR3 is 16 amino acids long. The CDR3 sequence is CASSPIKGQGTYEQYF. In DNA form, the CDR3 reads TGTGCCAGCAGCCCGATTAAGGGACAGGGAACCTACGAGCAGTACTTC.